Shown below are 16 T cell receptor beta chains from a single sample sequenced in a study of CD4 and CD8 cells across lung adenocarcinoma regions. TCRdb re-called the PCR reads with MiXCR, one entry per CDR3 protein. This table has 11,000 or so distinct CDR3 sequences, about 50% appearing once. The sequenced material came from CD8+ T cells from the center of a lung tumor. The receptors derive from a female donor with lung adenocarcinoma. The CD4 and CD8 labels of this study may be unreliable.

This clonotype has a count of ten or more. This chain links TRBV6-1 with TRBJ1-5; D is possibly TRBD1 (5 bases). V was trimmed by 3 bases and J by 0 bases, leaving 12 bases between them. Germline CDR1 reads MNHNS; CDR2 reads SASEGT. The CDR3 sequence is 16 residues long. CDR3: CASSDPRTYSNQPQHF. The CDR3 nucleotides read TGTGCCAGCAGTGATCCCAGGACATATAGCAATCAGCCCCAGCATTTT.

Remarks on this clonotype: Its ends do not fully match the called genes, so a read error is possible. The chain joins TRBV6-1 to TRBJ2-4; D tentatively reads TRBD1 or TRBD2 (5 bases each). Germline values: CDR1 MNHNS, CDR2 SASEGT. The length of the CDR3 is 16 residues. The CDR3 loop reads CASRVSGLRAKNTQYF. In nucleotides, the CDR3 is TGTGCCAGCCGCGTCTCGGGGCTCCGAGCCAAAAACACGCAGTATTTC.

The sample holds a few counts of this clonotype. The chain is built from TRBV9 and TRBJ2-5; a weak D match, TRBD2 (6 bases). Germline V lookup: CDR1 SGDLS, CDR2 YYNGEE. The V and J ends lost 0 bases and 5 bases respectively, with 11 bases between them. This CDR3 is 14 amino acids long. The CDR3 region is CASSVGGGEETQYF. CDR3 DNA sequence: TGTGCCAGCAGCGTAGGAGGAGGGGAGGAGACCCAGTACTTC.

This clonotype appeared a few times. The chain couples TRBV6-5 to TRBJ2-5; unclear D gene. This CDR3 is built from 15 residues. CDR1 is MNHEY, CDR2 SVGAGI, per germline. Trimming pared 2 bases from V and 2 bases from J, leaving 12 bases between. The CDR3 region has the DNA TGTGCCAGCAGTTACAGGCCAGCTCAACAAGAGACCCAGTACTTC. Translated: CASSYRPAQQETQYF.

In its sample, this clonotype was seen a few times. The rearrangement links TRBV10-3 to TRBJ2-1; the D is unclear. With 4 bases removed from V and 6 bases from J, the gap between germline ends came to 10 bases. CDR1 is ENHRY, CDR2 SYGVKD, per germline. The CDR3 runs 13 residues. CDR3 loop: CAISAPNSNEQFF. In DNA, the CDR3 is TGTGCCATCAGTGCACCGAACAGCAATGAGCAGTTCTTC.

The V gene is TRBV6-1, the J gene TRBJ2-4; 7 bases align to TRBD2. The CDR3 length is 17 residues. Trimming removed 4 bases from V and 11 bases from J; junction bases left unmatched: 20. In germline, CDR1 is MNHNS, CDR2 SASEGT. CDR3: CASSAVLGGRDQGFQYF. The CDR3 region has the DNA TGTGCCAGCAGTGCGGTGCTGGGAGGGCGTGACCAAGGGTTTCAGTACTTC.

This clonotype was observed many times. The V call is TRBV30, the J call TRBJ2-1, with D perhaps assigned TRBD1 or TRBD2 (6 bases each). Per the germline V gene, CDR1 is GTSNPN and CDR2 is SVGIG (reference sequence). Trimming pared 3 bases from V and 5 bases from J, leaving 8 bases between. The CDR3 contains 12 residues. CDR3 DNA: TGTGCCTGGAGCGGGGGCCACAATGAGCAGTTCTTC. Its translation: CAWSGGHNEQFF.

This CDR3 is CASLWPTLGYEQYF. The CDR3 nucleotides are TGTGCCAGCCTCTGGCCCACCCTGGGGTACGAGCAGTACTTC. The rearrangement joins TRBV7-2 to TRBJ2-4; no definite D call. The last part of the DNA fits TRBJ2-7 better; the J call may be wrong. The CDR3 is 14 residues long. Germline V gives CDR1 SGHTA, CDR2 FQGNSA.

This rearrangement joins TRBV6-1 to TRBJ1-2; 9 bases match TRBD1. The CDR3 length is 14 residues. Germline lookup yields CDR1 MNHNS and CDR2 SASEGT. The V gene end was trimmed by 1 base and the J gene end by 4 bases; junction bases not matched to a gene: 1. The CDR3 sequence: CASSEVDRGYGYTF. The DNA for the CDR3 is TGTGCCAGCAGTGAAGTGGACAGGGGCTATGGCTACACCTTC.

The chain combines TRBV10-3 with TRBJ2-5; D is undetermined. This CDR3 contains 11 residues. Looked up from germline, CDR1 is ENHRY and CDR2 is SYGVKD. V dropped 6 bases and J dropped 2 bases, with 4 bases sitting between them. In DNA form, the CDR3 reads TGTGCCATCAGGGGACAAGAGACCCAGTACTTC. Translated: CAIRGQETQYF.

A word on this clonotype: One end of the junction fails to match germline, which may point to a read error. The chain links TRBV6-1 to TRBJ2-3; TRBD1 matches 8 bases. The CDR3 has 16 amino acids. The V gene's germline CDR1 is MNHNS and CDR2 SASEGT. The CDR3 sequence: CASRGQGAVSTDTQFF. CDR3 coding DNA: TGTGCCAGCAGGGGCCAGGGGGCGGTGAGCACAGATACGCAGTTTTTT.

V usage is TRBV24-1 and J usage is TRBJ2-1, with TRBD2 as a possible D gene (6 bases). The J call is uncertain, as TRBJ2-5 better fits the DNA end. Germline V lookup: CDR1 KGHDR, CDR2 SFDVKD. This CDR3 spans 17 amino acids. This chain's CDR3 is CATSDPDLAREQETQYF. The DNA for the CDR3 is TGTGCCACCAGTGACCCCGATCTAGCGAGAGAACAAGAGACCCAGTACTTC.

This clonotype was picked up many times. V gene TRBV10-3 combines with J gene TRBJ2-3, with D tentatively TRBD1 or TRBD2 (5 bases each). The CDR3 contains 12 residues. Trimming shortened V by 11 bases and J by 6 bases, and 15 bases separated the two germline ends. CDR1 ENHRY and CDR2 SYGVKD come from the germline V gene. This CDR3 reads CAVPPGRDTQYF. CDR3 DNA sequence: TGTGCCGTCCCTCCGGGACGTGATACGCAGTATTTT.

V is TRBV7-2 and J is TRBJ2-1; D not resolved. The V gene lost 5 bases and the J gene lost 13 bases, with 9 bases spanning the gap. This CDR3 contains 10 residues. CDR1 and CDR2 from the germline V gene are SGHTA and FQGNSA. The CDR3 region is CASSPRPQFF. In DNA, the CDR3 is TGTGCCAGCAGCCCTCGGCCCCAGTTCTTC.

The V call is TRBV10-3, the J call TRBJ1-2, with D unresolved. Trimming cost V 4 bases and J 4 bases, with 13 bases left between them. The CDR3 spans 14 residues. The germline CDR1 and CDR2 sequences are ENHRY and SYGVKD. The CDR3 protein is CAISVQAGGYGYTF. CDR3 DNA sequence: TGTGCCATCAGTGTCCAGGCAGGCGGCTATGGCTACACCTTC.

By share of the sample, this clonotype is medium-sized. The rearrangement links TRBV11-2 to TRBJ2-5; D unclear. V was cut by 6 bases and J by 6 bases, with 11 bases left in between. This CDR3 spans 12 amino acids. Germline V CDR1 and CDR2: SGHAT, FQNNGV. The DNA of the CDR3 is TGTGCCAGCAGTTCACTCCCCCAGACCCAGTACTTC. It encodes CASSSLPQTQYF.